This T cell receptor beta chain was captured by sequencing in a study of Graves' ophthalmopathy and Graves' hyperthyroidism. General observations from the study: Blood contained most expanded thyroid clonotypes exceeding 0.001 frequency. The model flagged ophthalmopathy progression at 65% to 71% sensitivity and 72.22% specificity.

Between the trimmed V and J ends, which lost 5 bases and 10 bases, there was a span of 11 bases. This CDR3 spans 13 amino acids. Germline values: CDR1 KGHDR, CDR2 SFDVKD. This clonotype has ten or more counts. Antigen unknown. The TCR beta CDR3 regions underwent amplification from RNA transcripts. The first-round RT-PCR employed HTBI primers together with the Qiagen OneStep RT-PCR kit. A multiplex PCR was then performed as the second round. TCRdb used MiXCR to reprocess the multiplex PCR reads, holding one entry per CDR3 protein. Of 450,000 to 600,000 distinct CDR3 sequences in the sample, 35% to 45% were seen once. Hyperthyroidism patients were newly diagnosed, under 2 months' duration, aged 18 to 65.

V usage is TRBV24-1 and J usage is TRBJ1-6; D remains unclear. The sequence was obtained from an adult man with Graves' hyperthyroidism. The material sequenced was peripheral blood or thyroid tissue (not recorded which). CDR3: CATSANSASPLHF. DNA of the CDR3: TGTGCCACCAGTGCGAACAGTGCCTCACCCCTCCACTTT.